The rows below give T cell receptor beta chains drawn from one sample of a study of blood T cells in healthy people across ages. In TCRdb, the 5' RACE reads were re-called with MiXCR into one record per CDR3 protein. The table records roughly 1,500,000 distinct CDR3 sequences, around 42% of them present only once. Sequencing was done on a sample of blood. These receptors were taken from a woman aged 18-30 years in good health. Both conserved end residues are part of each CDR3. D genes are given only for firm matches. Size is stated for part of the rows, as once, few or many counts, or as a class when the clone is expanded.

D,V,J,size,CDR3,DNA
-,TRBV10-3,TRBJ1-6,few,CAISERFEQDSPLHF,TGTGCCATCAGTGAAAGGTTTGAGCAGGATTCACCCCTCCACTTT
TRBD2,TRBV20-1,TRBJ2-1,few,CSARASGGSSYNEQFF,TGCAGTGCTAGAGCCAGCGGGGGCAGCTCCTACAATGAGCAGTTCTTC
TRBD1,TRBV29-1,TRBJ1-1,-,CSCGDRVTEAFF,TGCAGCTGTGGGGACAGGGTGACTGAAGCTTTCTTT
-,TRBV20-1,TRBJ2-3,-,CSAFGLDYTDTQYF,TGCAGTGCATTCGGACTGGACTACACAGATACGCAGTATTTT
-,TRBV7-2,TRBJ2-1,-,CASSFYGSDEQFF,TGTGCCAGCAGCTTTTACGGGAGCGATGAGCAGTTCTTC
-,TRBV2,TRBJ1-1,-,CAGTWGPLNTEAFF,TGTGCCGGAACGTGGGGCCCGTTGAACACTGAAGCTTTCTTT
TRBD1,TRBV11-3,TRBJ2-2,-,CASSTNGWGQENTGELFF,TGTGCCAGCTCCACCAACGGCTGGGGACAGGAGAACACCGGGGAGCTGTTTTTT
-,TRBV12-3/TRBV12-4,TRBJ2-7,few,CASSNRDTYEQYF,TGTGCCAGCAGTAACCGGGACACCTACGAGCAGTACTTC
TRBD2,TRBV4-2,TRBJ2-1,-,CASSPEFGGAGNEQFF,TGTGCCAGCAGCCCGGAATTCGGGGGGGCCGGCAATGAGCAGTTCTTC
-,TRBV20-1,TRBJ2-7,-,CSAYASVSPYEQYF,TGCAGTGCCTACGCTAGCGTTAGCCCCTACGAGCAGTACTTC
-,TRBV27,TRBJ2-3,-,CASSLFTGNADTQYF,TGTGCCAGCAGTTTATTCACAGGGAACGCAGATACGCAGTATTTT
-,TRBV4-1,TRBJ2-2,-,CASSQIQNTGELFF,TGCGCCAGCAGCCAAATACAGAACACCGGGGAGCTGTTTTTT
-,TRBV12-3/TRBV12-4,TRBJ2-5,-,CASRGGTAETQYF,TGTGCCAGCAGGGGCGGGACAGCGGAGACCCAGTACTTC
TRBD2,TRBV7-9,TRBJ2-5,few,CASSLVAGAYQETQYF,TGTGCCAGCAGCTTAGTAGCGGGCGCGTACCAAGAGACCCAGTACTTC
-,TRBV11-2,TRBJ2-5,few,CASSLASGQGETQYF,TGTGCCAGCAGCTTGGCCTCCGGACAAGGAGAGACCCAGTACTTC
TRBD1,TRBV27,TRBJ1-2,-,CASSSTGGHGYTF,TGTGCCAGCAGTTCGACAGGGGGACATGGCTACACCTTC
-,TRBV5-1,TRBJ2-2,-,CACSLGTGSTGELFF,TGCGCCTGCAGCTTGGGAACGGGATCTACCGGGGAGCTGTTTTTT
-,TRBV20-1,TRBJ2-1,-,CSAREPRRVNEQFF,TGCAGTGCTAGAGAGCCCAGGCGGGTCAATGAGCAGTTCTTC
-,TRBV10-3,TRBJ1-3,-,CAISEGSGNTIYF,TGTGCCATCAGTGAGGGGTCTGGAAACACCATATATTTT
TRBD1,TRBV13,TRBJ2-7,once,CANSPGGGEQYF,TGTGCCAACAGTCCAGGGGGCGGCGAGCAGTACTTC
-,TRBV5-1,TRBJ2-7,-,CASSLNNAYEQYF,TGCGCCAGCAGCTTGAATAACGCCTACGAGCAGTACTTC
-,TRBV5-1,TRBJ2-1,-,CASSLGPDPTYNEQFF,TGCGCCAGCAGCTTAGGACCCGACCCCACCTACAATGAGCAGTTCTTC
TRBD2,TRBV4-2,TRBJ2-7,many,CASSQDAASGSYEQYF,TGTGCCAGCAGCCAAGATGCGGCTAGCGGATCCTACGAGCAGTACTTC
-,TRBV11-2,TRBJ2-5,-,CASSLLLPQETQYF,TGTGCCAGCAGCTTATTATTGCCCCAAGAGACCCAGTACTTC
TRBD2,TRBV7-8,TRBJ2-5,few,CASSSYRLAGRAQETQYF,TGTGCCAGCAGCTCATACCGACTAGCGGGAAGAGCCCAAGAGACCCAGTACTTC
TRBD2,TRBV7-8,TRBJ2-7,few,CASSYWTSLGSGEQYF,TGTGCCAGCAGCTATTGGACTAGCTTAGGTTCGGGCGAGCAGTACTTC
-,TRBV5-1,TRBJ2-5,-,CASSPGLDYNEQYF,TGCGCCAGCAGCCCCGGACTCGACTACAATGAGCAGTACTTC